This TCR beta chain stems from a study of cytomegalovirus exposure and HLA in healthy donors (dated by TCRdb to the late 2010s). Context from the whole study: An earlier analysis of roughly 630 of the donors reported 250 to 350 Gb of sequence data and around 120 million unique TCR beta sequences from approximately 180 million T cells. To decide whether each TCR beta V gene segment behaved as functional or pseudogenic, an earlier analysis of some 600 of the donors relied on high-throughput TCR beta sequencing. All discovery cohort repertoires had been generated using a single sequencing platform. The study aimed to test whether signatures of past pathogen exposure could be identified by cataloging public T cell receptors. An early release that covered several hundred HLA-typed donors contained 300 to 350 gigabases of sequencing data and some 87 million unique TCR sequences. Roughly 5 DR-DQ haplotypes were handled as single units for association and clustering, since linkage in the cohort was strong. High-throughput TCR immunosequencing, statistical association of individual TCRs with disease status, and machine learning were combined to predict cytomegalovirus infection status. The study profiled the T cell repertoires of under 850 subjects by immunosequencing and related them to cytomegalovirus serostatus. A later analysis re-examined previously published TCR beta repertoires from more than 650 donors and added high-resolution HLA genotyping to investigate patterns of TCR occurrence. Typing coverage differed by locus: A, B, C, DRB1 and DQB1 were typed in about 620-640 donors, DQA1 in 522, DPA1 in around 580, and DPB1 in 400 to 480. Among approximately 370 genotyped donors of the cohort, an average of approximately 220,000 unique TCR beta nucleotide sequences was sequenced per donor, of which roughly 17% were non-productive. In the later analysis, no new phenotypic data were used to find candidate immune exposures; instead, reliance was placed on TCR beta sequences and their occurrence across donors. Both class I and class II loci were covered by HLA typing, at four-digit resolution. Genome-wide SNP genotypes for about 55% of the roughly 670 donors were used in a later genetic analysis, which treated that subset as a discovery cohort. Of the roughly 400 genotyped donors, about 80% fell in the genetic ancestry cluster associated with self-reported Caucasian donors. Donor age, sex, ethnicity and CMV serostatus were compiled together with the repertoire data. A separate validation cohort of 100 to 150 different subjects was used in addition to the roughly 670-subject first cohort. Beyond this particular receptor, the publication reports: The classifier was reported to diagnose cytomegalovirus status with high specificity and sensitivity in both the original cohort and the validation cohort. Correlated functional status among segregating V segments might be attributable to linkage disequilibrium, but an unknown experimental factor could not be ruled out. Several of the top co-occurrence clusters appeared to be linked to parvovirus B19, influenza, CMV and Epstein-Barr virus, according to a later analysis. The presence/absence analyses assumed that sequencing depth was roughly uniform across donors, and that assumption may not be true. CMV serostatus was the only immune exposure information available for the cohort. Compared with equally common non-associated chains, HLA-associated TCR beta chains in a later analysis were more clonally expanded and had lower generation probabilities. Only TCR beta chains were sequenced in this cohort, and the absence of alpha or paired-chain data limited detectable features. Assigning TCR associations to individual alleles was difficult when HLA alleles, especially DR and DQ, strongly co-occurred. In a later analysis, most CMV-associated TCR beta chains were found to appear HLA-restricted, with HLA associations seemingly driven largely by CMV exposure. Specific HLA alleles were associated with some 15,000 TCR beta sequences at a false discovery rate of 0.05 in a later analysis. The 87-base-pair reads could not distinguish some IMGT-functional V segments, including TRBV6-2 and TRBV6-3, so those segments were excluded. Three of the identified cytomegalovirus-associated TCR beta chains were confirmed in vitro to be specific for cytomegalovirus antigens. Because some donors lacked HLA typing at each locus, the association tests relied only on the typed subset. Most TCR sequences were seen in very few donors, while some public TCRs were found in many individuals. The study listed approximately 150 TCR beta chains as associated with cytomegalovirus. According to the authors, the approach could potentially be generalized to other disease states and immunological phenotypes. A further reported finding was that TCR beta sequences accurately predicted the HLA-A and HLA-B alleles for most subjects in the first cohort. In an earlier analysis of roughly 500 of the donors, most TCR beta V segments appeared in productive rearrangements about 87% or about 30% of the time, broadly matching IMGT annotations. A cluster of highly shared sequence variants was judged likely to represent a technical artifact of the sequencing pipeline. A later genetic analysis reported fewer N-insertions in productive TCRs among donors in an Asian-associated ancestry cluster than the roughly 700-donor mean. In a later analysis, TCR association rates were found to vary across HLA loci, with the most associated TCRs seen for DRB1 alleles and the fewest for HLA-C alleles. V-gene and J-gene trimming of TCR beta chains was associated with a missense DCLRE1C variant in a later genetic analysis, and the association was replicated in an independent cohort. Because counts were too low, about 18 rarely observed V segments, including chromosome 9 orphons, were excluded from the earlier analysis of roughly 580 of the donors.

A note on this clone: The antigen it binds to is not known. Qualities for individual bases were not recorded, and no much larger clone is one base off.

CDR1 SGHRS and CDR2 YFSETQ are derived from the germline V gene. From the cysteine up to the phenylalanine, the CDR3 has a length of 16 residues. Only the CDR3 region is kept as DNA, spanning 48 bases read in frame from base 1. V sheds 1 base and J sheds 0 bases, leaving 10 bases between their ends. The cohort consisted of hundreds of healthy bone marrow donors. All cohort members were sampled while nominally healthy, although unrecorded immune exposures were likely present. The donor was CMV seronegative and was included in the group of approximately 350 seronegative cohort members. Every donor gave a peripheral blood sample, and the peripheral blood mononuclear cells from that sample were used for TCR beta sequencing. Genomic DNA was extracted from the blood cell samples with the Qiagen DNeasy Blood Extraction Kit. Libraries came from the immunoSEQ multiplex PCR assay. For the multiplex PCR, a mixture combining 60 forward primers for TCR Vbeta segments and 13 reverse primers for TCR Jbeta segments was used. A multiplex PCR assay on genomic DNA amplified the CDR3 region of rearranged TCR beta genes. The amplified TCR beta libraries were sequenced on the Illumina HiSeq System as 87-base-pair reads. In the paper's pipeline: In a later analysis, tens of millions of unique TCR beta chains were counted across the 666 repertoires, and roughly 11 million of these chains were shared by at least two donors. A nearest-neighbor algorithm error-corrected the raw reads and collapsed the reads into unique sequences, merging closely related sequences to remove PCR and sequencing errors. CDR3 sequences were aligned to IMGT reference sequences to assign V, D and J gene segments. For a sequence to be retained, a match of at least six nucleotides to both a V gene segment and a J gene segment was required. A rearrangement counted as productive if the CDR3 had no stop codons and remained in frame with V and J, and every other rearrangement counted as non-productive. Following IMGT convention, CDR3 was defined as the stretch from the second conserved V-encoded cysteine up to the conserved J-encoded phenylalanine. In an earlier analysis of 587 of the donors, sequences lacking an unambiguous match to a single V gene segment were excluded. In an earlier analysis of a few hundred of the donors, V segments were called functional above 56.7% productive rearrangements and were called segregating when the between-donor standard deviation exceeded 5%. To diagnose cytomegalovirus status from the catalog of TCR beta chain sequences, a statistical classification framework was built. V and J gene assignment, in a later analysis, came from comparing TCR nucleotide sequences with IMGT/GENE-DB human TR gene sequences. A later analysis assigned CDR3 sequences and most-parsimonious VDJ recombination scenarios with the TCRdist pipeline. In a later analysis, each TCR beta chain was defined by its CDR3 amino acid sequence together with its V-gene family, and reads lacking a unique V-gene family were excluded. As a way to deal with suspected cross-contamination and a sequencing artifact, a later analysis dropped hundreds of nucleotide sequences that were highly shared and had low generation probability. A later analysis calculated a clonal expansion index for each public chain from normalized within-repertoire ranks of inferred template counts. Generation probabilities in a later analysis came from a VDJ recombination model fitted to out-of-frame rearrangements, and those results were checked against IGoR. Hypergeometric tests were used in a later analysis to score TCR-TCR, TCR-HLA and TCR-CMV co-occurrence, with a repertoire-size bias correction applied to the TCR pairs. In a later analysis, false discovery rates were estimated by permuting HLA or CMV assignments 20 times. In a later analysis, co-occurring TCRs were grouped with DBSCAN, and TCRdist sequence similarity was added when clustering was performed within HLA-allele-positive subsets. Repertoires with fewer than 30,000 or more than 120,000 public chains were left out of co-occurrence clustering, as were about 5 repertoires with anomalous nucleotide sharing. TCRdb mirrors the immuneACCESS table, restricted to in-frame sequences. Some clones are absent from its copies; in checked studies, under half trace to an unresolved V gene, and the reason for the others is unknown. The DNA was the basis for D and trimming; V, J and clone size are from that table. The sample table records about 130,000 clones; roughly 75% of these occur just once. Clones ranked in the top ten supply under 6% of the sample.

Sequenced material: PBMCs. Recombination linked TRBV5-1 to TRBJ2-2, with the D gene not confidently named. The receptor was derived from a young man in good health and CMV-seronegative. The encoded CDR3 is CASSLSVDPNTGELFF. The sequenced DNA is TGCGCCAGCAGCTTGAGCGTGGATCCGAACACCGGGGAGCTGTTTTTT.